These 13 T cell receptor beta chains were sequenced from one sample in a study of blood T cell repertoires in COVID-19. This table comes from immunoSEQ multiplex PCR, and its TCRdb copy is limited to in-frame clones, with some not included. The sample lists 210,000 or so clones, 85% to 90% seen once, with roughly 4.2% in the top ten. The source material was peripheral blood. The receptor source for this set is a man aged 45-65 years with acute or convalescent COVID-19.

Comment on this clone: Other DNA sequences in the same sample also yield this CDR3. This chain joins TRBV6-5 and TRBJ1-1, with 7 bases fitting TRBD1. V dropped 7 bases and J dropped 1; count of bases not matched to a gene: 6. The CDR3 contains 14 residues. Germline values: CDR1 MNHEY, CDR2 SVGAGI. The CDR3 spells CASTLDRANTEAFF. CDR3 DNA sequence: TGTGCCAGCACCCTAGACAGGGCGAACACTGAAGCTTTCTTT.

The CDR3 is CASSQNRRNSPLHF. In DNA form, the CDR3 reads TGTGCCAGCAGCCAAAACAGGAGAAATTCACCCCTCCACTTT. The chain is built from TRBV3-1 (or the pseudogene TRBV3-2) and TRBJ1-6; a weak D match, TRBD1 (5 bases). The germline V gene has CDR1 LGHDT and CDR2 YNNKEL (reference sequence). This CDR3 contains 14 residues. With 2 bases removed from V and 7 bases from J, the gap between germline ends came to 9 bases.

The chain combines TRBV5-5 with TRBJ1-2; tentative D call: TRBD1 (6 bases). The CDR3 length is 12 residues. The germline gives CDR1 SGHKS, CDR2 YYEKEE (reference sequence). The V gene lost 4 bases and the J gene lost 3 bases, with 7 bases spanning the gap. The CDR3 is CASSRQDYGYTF. In DNA form, the CDR3 reads TGTGCCAGCAGCCGACAGGACTATGGCTACACCTTC.

The rearrangement links TRBV27 to TRBJ2-5; D is ambiguous. Trimming pared 1 base from V and 2 bases from J, leaving 8 bases between. CDR1 is MNHEY, CDR2 SMNVEV, per germline (reference sequence). The CDR3 is 14 amino acids. The CDR3 nucleotides read TGTGCCAGCAGTTTATTTGCAGATCAAGAGACCCAGTACTTC. Translating gives CASSLFADQETQYF.

Written as DNA, the CDR3 is TGTGCCAGTACGACCCCCGGGAGATACAATGAGCAGTTCTTC. Protein sequence: CASTTPGRYNEQFF. The rearrangement joins TRBV19 to TRBJ2-1; D perhaps matches TRBD2 (6 bases). This CDR3 is built from 14 residues. Germline CDR1 and CDR2: LNHDA and SQIVND (reference sequence). The V end was cut by 7 bases, the J end by 4 bases, with 14 bases between.

The chain carries TRBV5-3 and TRBJ2-7; no definite D call. Being an ORF, TRBV5-3 has a function that is uncertain. CDR3 size: 14 residues. Trimming stripped 4 bases from V and 3 bases from J, with 14 bases between. The DNA for the CDR3 is TGTGCCAGAAGCCCGGTCTTCTTCCTCTACGAGCAGTACTTC. This codes for CARSPVFFLYEQYF.

This clone has more than one count but fewer than ten. The chain joins TRBV6-5 to TRBJ2-3; perhaps TRBD2 as D (5 bases). Trimming cost V 2 bases and J 6 bases, with 9 bases left between them. The CDR3 has 13 residues. Per germline, CDR1 MNHEY and CDR2 SVGAGI. DNA of the CDR3: TGTGCCAGCAGTTACGGACTCAGGGATACGCAGTATTTT. This translates into CASSYGLRDTQYF.

J is TRBJ1-1 and V is TRBV30; 10 bases are shared with TRBD1. The CDR3 covers 18 residues. V shed 0 bases, J shed 2 bases, and the junction held 12 bases outside the gene matches. The germline V gene has CDR1 GTSNPN and CDR2 SVGIG (reference sequence). The CDR3 sequence: CAWSVPRQGAKSNTEAFF. The CDR3 DNA reads as TGTGCCTGGAGTGTACCCCGACAGGGGGCAAAGAGTAACACTGAAGCTTTCTTT.

The CDR3 DNA sequence: TGTGCCAGCAGTGAAGGGGGACTAGCCAAAAACATTCAGTACTTC. Protein product: CASSEGGLAKNIQYF. The V call is TRBV25-1, the J call TRBJ2-4; the D gene is possibly TRBD2 (6 bases). The CDR3 contains 15 residues. Germline CDR1 is MGHDK and CDR2 is SYGVNS. The V and J ends lost 2 bases and 0 bases respectively, with 8 bases between them.

V is TRBV9 and J is TRBJ1-2; D ambiguous. Trimming took off 0 bases at V and 3 bases at J, with 15 bases between the two ends. Germline-derived CDR1 and CDR2 are SGDLS and YYNGEE. The CDR3 runs to 16 residues. The DNA of the CDR3 is TGTGCCAGCAGCGTAGTTCGGCAGGTACACTACTATGGCTACACCTTC. Its protein is CASSVVRQVHYYGYTF.

The chain carries TRBV5-1 and TRBJ2-1; TRBD1 matches 11 bases. The CDR3 has 15 residues. The germline CDR1 and CDR2 sequences are SGHRS and YFSETQ. J gave up 3 bases and V 4 bases, and 3 bases lay outside the gene matches. The CDR3 coding sequence is TGCGCCAGCAGCACCGGGACAGGGGGCTACAATGAGCAGTTCTTC. The encoded protein is CASSTGTGGYNEQFF.

The J gene is TRBJ2-5, the V gene TRBV4-1; D may be TRBD1 (5 bases). CDR3 length: 16 residues. Germline assignment: CDR1 MGHRA and CDR2 YSYEKL. Trimming took 1 base from V and 2 from J, leaving 14 bases between them. The chain's CDR3 is CASSQGQGPPQETQYF. The CDR3 region has the DNA TGCGCCAGCAGCCAAGGGCAGGGCCCCCCACAAGAGACCCAGTACTTC.

V usage is TRBV5-4 and J usage is TRBJ1-2, with unresolved D. Trimming took 2 bases from V and 7 from J, leaving 15 bases between them. The CDR3 has 14 amino acids. Germline V gene lookup returns CDR1 SGHNT and CDR2 YYREEE (reference sequence). CDR3 protein: CASSLEGTHIGYTF. CDR3 sequence (DNA): TGTGCCAGCAGCTTAGAGGGCACGCATATTGGCTACACCTTC.